Sequencing of this T cell receptor (beta chain) was carried out in a study of blood T cell repertoires in COVID-19. Across the study: Italy, Spain and the United States were the sources of the convalescent and acute COVID-19 samples. The cDNA or gDNA used as material had been derived from T cells, B-cell-depleted T cells, or PBMCs.

CDR1 and CDR2 (germline): MRHNA, SNTAGT. The length of the CDR3 is 16 residues. The ends lost 2 bases at V and 3 bases at J; junction bases unmatched: 4. Repertoires were generated with immunoSEQ multiplex PCR, while TCRdb's copy carries only in-frame clones and drops some. The repertoire holds 50,000 or so clones, with 82% as singletons. Followed longitudinally, the Seattle patients had been enrolled during active infection. The chain joins TRBV6-4 to TRBJ2-3; 11 nucleotides match TRBD2. This clonotype was sampled from a man older than 75 with COVID-19, enrolled during active disease. What was sequenced was peripheral blood. The CDR3 nucleotides read TGTGCCAGCAGTGACCGAGGGACTAGCGGTACAGATACGCAGTATTTT. Protein product: CASSDRGTSGTDTQYF.